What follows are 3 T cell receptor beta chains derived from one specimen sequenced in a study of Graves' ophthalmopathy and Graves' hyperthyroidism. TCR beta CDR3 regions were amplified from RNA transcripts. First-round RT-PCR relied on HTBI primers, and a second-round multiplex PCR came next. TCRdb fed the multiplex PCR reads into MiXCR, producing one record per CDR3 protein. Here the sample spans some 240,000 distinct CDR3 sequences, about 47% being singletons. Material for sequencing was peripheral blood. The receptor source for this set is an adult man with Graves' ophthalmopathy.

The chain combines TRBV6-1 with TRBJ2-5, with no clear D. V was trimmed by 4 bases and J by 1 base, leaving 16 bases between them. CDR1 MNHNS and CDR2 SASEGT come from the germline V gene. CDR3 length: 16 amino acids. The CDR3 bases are TGTGCCAGCAGTGTAGGCACTCGATTGAGCCAAGAGACCCAGTACTTC. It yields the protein CASSVGTRLSQETQYF.

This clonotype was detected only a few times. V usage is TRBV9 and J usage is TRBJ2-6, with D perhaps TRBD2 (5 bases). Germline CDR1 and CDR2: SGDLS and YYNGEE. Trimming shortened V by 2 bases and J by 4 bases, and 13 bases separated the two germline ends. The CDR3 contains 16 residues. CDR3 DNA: TGTGCCAGCAGCGTGGCCGGTGGAGGAGGGGCCAACGTCCTGACTTTC. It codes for CASSVAGGGGANVLTF.

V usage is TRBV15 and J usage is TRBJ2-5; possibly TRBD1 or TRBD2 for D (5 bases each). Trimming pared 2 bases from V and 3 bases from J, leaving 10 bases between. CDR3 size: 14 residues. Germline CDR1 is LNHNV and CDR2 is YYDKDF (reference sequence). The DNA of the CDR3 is TGTGCCACCAGCAGAAGAGGGACCAAAGAGACCCAGTACTTC. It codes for CATSRRGTKETQYF.